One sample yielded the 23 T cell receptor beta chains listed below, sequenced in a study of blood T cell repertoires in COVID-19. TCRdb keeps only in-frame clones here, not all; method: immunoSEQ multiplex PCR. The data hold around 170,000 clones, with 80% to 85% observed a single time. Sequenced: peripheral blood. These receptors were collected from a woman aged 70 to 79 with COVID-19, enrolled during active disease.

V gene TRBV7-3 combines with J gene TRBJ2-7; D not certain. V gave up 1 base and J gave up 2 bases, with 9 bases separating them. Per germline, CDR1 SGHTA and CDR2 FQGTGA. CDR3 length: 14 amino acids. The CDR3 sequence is CASSLNPGTYEQYF. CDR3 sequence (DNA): TGTGCCAGCAGCTTAAACCCCGGTACCTACGAGCAGTACTTC.

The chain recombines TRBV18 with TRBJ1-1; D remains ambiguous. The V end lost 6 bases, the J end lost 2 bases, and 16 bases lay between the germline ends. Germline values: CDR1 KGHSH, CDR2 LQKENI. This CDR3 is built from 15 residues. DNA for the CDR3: TGTGCCAGCTCGCTCTCGGGATCCAAAAACACTGAAGCTTTCTTT. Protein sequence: CASSLSGSKNTEAFF.

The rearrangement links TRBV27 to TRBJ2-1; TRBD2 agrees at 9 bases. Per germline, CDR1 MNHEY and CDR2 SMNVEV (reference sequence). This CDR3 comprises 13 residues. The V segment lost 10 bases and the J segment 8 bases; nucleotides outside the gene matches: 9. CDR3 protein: CATTRASGDEQFF. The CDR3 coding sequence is TGTGCCACCACAAGGGCTAGCGGGGATGAGCAGTTCTTC.

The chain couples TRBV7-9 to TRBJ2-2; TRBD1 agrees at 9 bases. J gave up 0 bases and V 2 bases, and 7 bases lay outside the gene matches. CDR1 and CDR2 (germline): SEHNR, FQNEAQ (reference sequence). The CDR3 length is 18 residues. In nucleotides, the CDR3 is TGTGCCAGCAGCTTAAGGGGAGGGGACAGGGCGAACACCGGGGAGCTGTTTTTT. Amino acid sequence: CASSLRGGDRANTGELFF. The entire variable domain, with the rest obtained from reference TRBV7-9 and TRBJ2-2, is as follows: DTGVSQNPRHKITKRGQNVTFRCDPISEHNRLYWYRQTLGQGPEFLTYFQNEAQLEKSRLLSDRFSAERPKGSFSTLEIQRTEQGDSAMYLCASSLRGGDRANTGELFFGEGSRLTVL.

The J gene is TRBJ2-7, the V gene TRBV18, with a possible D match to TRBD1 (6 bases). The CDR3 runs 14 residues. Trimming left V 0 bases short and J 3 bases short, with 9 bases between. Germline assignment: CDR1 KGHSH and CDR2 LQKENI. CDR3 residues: CASSPPAGVYEQYF. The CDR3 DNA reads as TGTGCCAGCTCACCACCGGCAGGGGTCTACGAGCAGTACTTC. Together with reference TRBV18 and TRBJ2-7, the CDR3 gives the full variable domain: NAGVMQNPRHLVRRRGQEARLRCSPMKGHSHVYWYRQLPEEGLKFMVYLQKENIIDESGMPKERFSAEFPKEGPSILRIQQVVRGDSAAYFCASSPPAGVYEQYFGPGTRLTVT.

The CDR3 DNA is TGTGCCAGCAGACCTAGGGACAGGCCCGCGGATGGCTACACCTTC. Amino acids: CASRPRDRPADGYTF. The chain carries TRBV28 and TRBJ1-2; 8 nucleotides line up with TRBD1. Germline V CDR1 and CDR2: MDHEN, SYDVKM. The CDR3 extends over 15 amino acids. With V trimmed by 6 bases and J by 6 bases, 12 bases remained unmatched.

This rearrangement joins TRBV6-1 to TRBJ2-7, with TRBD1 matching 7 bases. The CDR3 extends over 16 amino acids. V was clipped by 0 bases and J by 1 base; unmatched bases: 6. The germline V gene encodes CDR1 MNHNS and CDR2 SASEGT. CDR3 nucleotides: TGTGCCAGCAGTGAAGCCGTTAGGGACAGTTCCTACGAGCAGTACTTC. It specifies CASSEAVRDSSYEQYF.

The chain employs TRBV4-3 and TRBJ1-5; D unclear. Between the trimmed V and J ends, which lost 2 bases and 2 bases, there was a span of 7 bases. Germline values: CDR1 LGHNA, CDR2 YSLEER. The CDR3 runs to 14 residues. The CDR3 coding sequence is TGCGCCAGCAGCCAATCCGCAGGCAATCAGCCCCAGCATTTT. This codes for CASSQSAGNQPQHF.

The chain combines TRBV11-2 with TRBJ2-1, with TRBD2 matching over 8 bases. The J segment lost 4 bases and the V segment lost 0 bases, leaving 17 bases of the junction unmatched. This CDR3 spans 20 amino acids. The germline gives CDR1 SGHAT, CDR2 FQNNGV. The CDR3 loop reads CASSLDLPALLAEKYNEQFF. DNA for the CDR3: TGTGCCAGCAGCTTAGATCTCCCCGCCTTACTAGCGGAGAAGTACAATGAGCAGTTCTTC.

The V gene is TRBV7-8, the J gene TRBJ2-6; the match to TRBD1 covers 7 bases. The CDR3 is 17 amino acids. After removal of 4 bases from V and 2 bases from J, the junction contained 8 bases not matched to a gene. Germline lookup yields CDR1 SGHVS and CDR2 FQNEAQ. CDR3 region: CASSSPYRGTGANVLTF. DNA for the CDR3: TGTGCCAGCAGCTCCCCCTACAGGGGTACTGGGGCCAACGTCCTGACTTTC.

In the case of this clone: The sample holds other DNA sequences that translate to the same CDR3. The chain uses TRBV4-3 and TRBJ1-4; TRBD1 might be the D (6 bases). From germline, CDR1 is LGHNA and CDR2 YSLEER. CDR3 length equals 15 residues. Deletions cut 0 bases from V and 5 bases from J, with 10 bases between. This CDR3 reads CASSQEGQGNEKLFF. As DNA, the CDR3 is TGCGCCAGCAGCCAAGAGGGCCAGGGGAATGAAAAACTGTTTTTT.

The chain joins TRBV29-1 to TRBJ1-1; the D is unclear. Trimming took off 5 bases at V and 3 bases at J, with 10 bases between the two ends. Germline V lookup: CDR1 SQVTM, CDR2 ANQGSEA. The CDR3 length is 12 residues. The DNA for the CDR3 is TGCAGCGTTTTTTCCTCTGACACTGAAGCTTTCTTT. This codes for CSVFSSDTEAFF.

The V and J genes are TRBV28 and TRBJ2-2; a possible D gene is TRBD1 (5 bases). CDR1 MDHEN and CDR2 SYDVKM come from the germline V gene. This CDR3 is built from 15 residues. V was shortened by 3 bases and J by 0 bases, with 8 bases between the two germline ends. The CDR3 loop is CASSFHRPNTGELFF. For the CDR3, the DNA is TGTGCCAGCAGTTTTCACAGGCCGAACACCGGGGAGCTGTTTTTT. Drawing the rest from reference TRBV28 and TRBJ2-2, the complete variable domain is DVKVTQSSRYLVKRTGEKVFLECVQDMDHENMFWYRQDPGLGLRLIYFSYDVKMKEKGDIPEGYSVSREKKERFSLILESASTNQTSMYLCASSFHRPNTGELFFGEGSRLTVL.

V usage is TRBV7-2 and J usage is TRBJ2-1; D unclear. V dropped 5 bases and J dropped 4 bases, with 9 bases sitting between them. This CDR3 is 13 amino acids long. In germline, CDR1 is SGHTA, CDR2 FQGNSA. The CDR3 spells CASSPRRYNEQFF. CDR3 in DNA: TGTGCCAGCAGCCCTCGGAGATACAATGAGCAGTTCTTC.

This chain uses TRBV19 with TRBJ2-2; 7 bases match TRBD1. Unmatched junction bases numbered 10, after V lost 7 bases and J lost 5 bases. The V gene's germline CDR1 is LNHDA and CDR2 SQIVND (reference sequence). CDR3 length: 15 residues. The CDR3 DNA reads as TGTGCCAGTAACCAGCCAGGGGGTCGGACCGGGGAGCTGTTTTTT. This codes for CASNQPGGRTGELFF.

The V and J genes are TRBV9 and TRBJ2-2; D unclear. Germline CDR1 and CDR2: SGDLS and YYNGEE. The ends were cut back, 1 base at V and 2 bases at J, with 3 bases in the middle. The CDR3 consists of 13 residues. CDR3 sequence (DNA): TGTGCCAGCAGCGTACCTAACACCGGGGAGCTGTTTTTT. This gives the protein CASSVPNTGELFF. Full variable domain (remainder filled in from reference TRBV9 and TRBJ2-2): DSGVTQTPKHLITATGQRVTLRCSPRSGDLSVYWYQQSLDQGLQFLIQYYNGEERAKGNILERFSAQQFPDLHSELNLSSLELGDSALYFCASSVPNTGELFFGEGSRLTVL.

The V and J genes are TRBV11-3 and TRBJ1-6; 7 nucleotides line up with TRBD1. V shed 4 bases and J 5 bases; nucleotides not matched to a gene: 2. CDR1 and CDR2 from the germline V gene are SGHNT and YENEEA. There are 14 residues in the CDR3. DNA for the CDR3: TGTGCCAGCAGCTCGGGACAGAATAATTCACCCCTCCACTTT. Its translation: CASSSGQNNSPLHF.

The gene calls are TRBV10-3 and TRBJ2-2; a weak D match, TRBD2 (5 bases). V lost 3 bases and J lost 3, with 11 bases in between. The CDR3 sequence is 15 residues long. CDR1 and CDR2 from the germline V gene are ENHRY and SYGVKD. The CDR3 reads CAISERESDTGELFF. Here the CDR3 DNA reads TGTGCCATCAGTGAACGGGAATCGGACACCGGGGAGCTGTTTTTT.

This CDR3 reads CASSLLGDYGYTF. The CDR3 DNA reads TGTGCCAGCAGTTTATTAGGGGACTATGGCTACACCTTC. V is TRBV28 and J is TRBJ1-2; a weak D match, TRBD1 (5 bases). Deletions cut 1 base from V and 3 bases from J, with 6 bases between. CDR1 is MDHEN and CDR2 is SYDVKM in the germline V gene. The CDR3 totals 13 residues.

Written as DNA, the CDR3 is TGTGCCAGCAGCCCAATAGTGACGGGGGATACGCAGTATTTT. It translates to CASSPIVTGDTQYF. The V gene is TRBV14, the J gene TRBJ2-3; TRBD2 is a possible D gene (5 bases). Trimming shortened V by 4 bases and J by 6 bases, and 14 bases separated the two germline ends. The CDR3 length is 14 residues. Germline-derived CDR1 and CDR2 are SGHDN and FVKESK.

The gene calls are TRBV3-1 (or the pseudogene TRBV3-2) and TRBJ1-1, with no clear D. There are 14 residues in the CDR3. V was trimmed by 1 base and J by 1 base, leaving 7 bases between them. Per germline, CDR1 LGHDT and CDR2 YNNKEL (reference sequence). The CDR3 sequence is CASSQGNRNTEAFF. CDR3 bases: TGTGCCAGCAGCCAAGGTAATCGGAACACTGAAGCTTTCTTT.

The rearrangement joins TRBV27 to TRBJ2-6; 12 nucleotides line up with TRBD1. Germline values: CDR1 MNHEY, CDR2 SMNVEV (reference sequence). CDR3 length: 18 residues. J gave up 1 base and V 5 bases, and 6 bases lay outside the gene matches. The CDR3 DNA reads TGTGCCAGCAGTGAATGGGGACAGGGGGCGTCTGGGGCCAACGTCCTGACTTTC. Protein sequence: CASSEWGQGASGANVLTF.

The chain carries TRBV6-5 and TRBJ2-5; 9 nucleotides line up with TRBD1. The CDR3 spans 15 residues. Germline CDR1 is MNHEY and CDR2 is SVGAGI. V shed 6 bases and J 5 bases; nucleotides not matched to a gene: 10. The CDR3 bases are TGTGCCAGCAGCTCTGGACAGGGGATAGTTGAGACCCAGTACTTC. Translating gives CASSSGQGIVETQYF.